This T cell receptor beta chain was obtained from a study of T cell responses to AZD1222 COVID-19 vaccine. Study observations and caveats: Regions left unmutated in variants are reportedly the target of nearly half of spike-specific TCRs. The donor group comprised mostly white British people and more females; the analysis possibly underestimated clonal diversity.

CDR3 length equals 16 residues. Germline CDR1 is SGHRS and CDR2 is YFSETQ. The J segment lost 4 bases and the V segment lost 0 bases, leaving 8 bases of the junction unmatched. Data came from immunoSEQ multiplex PCR; TCRdb stores just in-frame clones and leaves some out. The table records around 63,000 clones, 65% to 90% of them present only once. Of note for this clone: As yet, its antigen is unknown.

The TCR was taken from an adult in good health. The J gene is TRBJ2-7, the V gene TRBV5-1; 9 bases are a match to TRBD1. The sequencing used peripheral blood, collected on day 0 of AZD1222 vaccination. CDR3 sequence (DNA): TGCGCCAGCAGCTTGGCCCGACAGGGGGTAGGTTACGAGCAGTACTTC. As protein: CASSLARQGVGYEQYF.